The sequence of this T cell receptor (beta chain) was determined in a study of regulatory and conventional T cells in RAG deficiency. Broader study findings: Omenn patients showed >85% Treg-Tconv overlap and shorter CDR3 lengths. In Omenn syndrome, sorted "Tregs" may be peripherally activated cells.

TCRdb keeps only in-frame clones here, not all; method: immunoSEQ multiplex PCR. The data show more than 30,000 clones, 85% to 90% seen once. Comments on this clone: The antigen remains unidentified.

J lost 9 bases, V lost 5 bases, and 14 bases had no gene match. This CDR3 comprises 16 residues. The germline CDR1 and CDR2 sequences are LNHDA and SQIVND (reference sequence). These sequences were also reported in another study, on regulatory T cells. This second study says: The primer mix had 52 TRBV and 13 TRBJ primers.

The sample taken for sequencing was CD8+ T cells sorted from blood. This chain links TRBV19 with TRBJ2-1; 9 bases fit TRBD1. The sequence was obtained from a human donor in good health. CDR3 in amino acids: CASSPAGTGYIIEQFF. CDR3 DNA sequence: TGTGCCAGTAGTCCGGCCGGGACAGGGTACATTATTGAGCAGTTCTTC.